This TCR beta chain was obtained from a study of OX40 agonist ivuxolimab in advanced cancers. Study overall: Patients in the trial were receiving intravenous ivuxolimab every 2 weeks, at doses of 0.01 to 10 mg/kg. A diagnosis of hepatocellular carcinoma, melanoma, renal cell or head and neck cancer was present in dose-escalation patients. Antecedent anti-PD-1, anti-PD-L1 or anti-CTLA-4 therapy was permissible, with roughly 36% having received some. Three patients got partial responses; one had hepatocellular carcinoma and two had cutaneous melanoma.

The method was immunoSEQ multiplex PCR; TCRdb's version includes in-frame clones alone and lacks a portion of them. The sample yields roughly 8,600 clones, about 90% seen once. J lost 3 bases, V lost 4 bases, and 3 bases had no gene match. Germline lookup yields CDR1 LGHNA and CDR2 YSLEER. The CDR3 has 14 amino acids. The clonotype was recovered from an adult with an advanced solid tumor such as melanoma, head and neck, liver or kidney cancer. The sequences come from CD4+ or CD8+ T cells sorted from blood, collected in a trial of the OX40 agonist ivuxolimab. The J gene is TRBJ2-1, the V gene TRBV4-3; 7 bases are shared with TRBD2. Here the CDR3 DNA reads TGCGCCAGCAGCCCTGGACTAGGCTACAATGAGCAGTTCTTC. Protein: CASSPGLGYNEQFF.